This T cell receptor beta chain emerged from a study of PD-1 blockade in mismatch repair-deficient tumors. Background on the study: All were previously treated, progressing patients with eleven to twelve mismatch repair-deficient cancer types. Notes on the study in general: Tumor-resident clones, often undetectable pretreatment in blood, expanded then contracted after pembrolizumab.

A few pembrolizumab responders had their TCRs sequenced. With respect to this clone: What it binds is unknown.

Germline values: CDR1 SNHLY, CDR2 FYNNEI. V was pared by 6 bases and J by 0 bases, with 8 bases between. The CDR3 runs 14 residues. Here immunoSEQ multiplex PCR was the method, and the copy in TCRdb shows in-frame clones only, minus some. There are 45,000 to 55,000 clones in the sample; approximately 81% occur only once, and about 8% lies in the top ten. Sequences were derived from peripheral blood, sampled roughly 20 weeks after starting pembrolizumab. The clonotype originates from an adult with mismatch repair-deficient cancer. This rearrangement joins TRBV2 to TRBJ2-2; no firm D call. CDR3 nucleotides: TGTGCCAGCAGCCTAGGACCGAACACCGGGGAGCTGTTTTTT. Residues: CASSLGPNTGELFF.